A selection of T cell receptor beta chains follows, all from one sample in a study of T cells in pancreatic ductal adenocarcinoma. The method was immunoSEQ multiplex PCR; TCRdb's version includes in-frame clones alone and lacks a portion of them. The sample carries about 9,000 clones, roughly 89% recorded once. Sequenced: PBMCs. The receptors come from a human donor with pancreatic ductal adenocarcinoma. Both conserved end residues are part of each CDR3. Fields, in order: D gene, V gene, J gene, clone size, CDR3 DNA, CDR3 protein. The D gene is left open where the match is weak. Expanded clones get a size class; other rows say once, few or many, or leave the size out.

TRBD2	TRBV19	TRBJ2-7	-	TGTGCCAGTAGTGCAACTAGCGGGACACCCTACGAGCAGTACTTC	CASSATSGTPYEQYF
-	TRBV27	TRBJ1-3	-	TGTGCCAGCAGTTTAAGGGGTGGTGGAAACACCATATATTTT	CASSLRGGGNTIYF
-	TRBV2	TRBJ1-2	-	TGTGCCAGCAGTGAAATTACCGGGGGTAAAGGCTACACCTTC	CASSEITGGKGYTF
-	TRBV7-3	TRBJ2-5	once	TGTGCCAGCAGCCGCGGTGGGGAGACCCAGTACTTC	CASSRGGETQYF
-	TRBV20-1	TRBJ2-2	-	TGCAGTGCGATGCTTAGAGGGGAGCTGTTTTTT	CSAMLRGELFF
TRBD1	TRBV11-2	TRBJ2-7	-	TGTGCCAGCAGCTTAGATCTGGGACAGGCGATTTACGAGCAGTACTTC	CASSLDLGQAIYEQYF
-	TRBV5-1	TRBJ1-1	-	TGCGCCAGCAGCCCTCAACCGGACACTGAAGCTTTCTTT	CASSPQPDTEAFF
TRBD1	TRBV5-1	TRBJ2-3	-	TGCGCCAGCAGCCCTGAACGACAGGGCACGCAGTATTTT	CASSPERQGTQYF
TRBD1	TRBV11-3	TRBJ1-2	-	TGTGCCAGCAGCCCAGACAGGGGGCAGGGCTACACCTTC	CASSPDRGQGYTF
TRBD1	TRBV28	TRBJ1-4	-	TGTGCCAGCAGCCCCGGGACAGCTTCTAATGAAAAACTGTTTTTT	CASSPGTASNEKLFF
-	TRBV11-2	TRBJ2-5	-	TGTGCCAGCAGCTCCACACAGGGTTTACAAGAGACCCAGTACTTC	CASSSTQGLQETQYF
-	TRBV6-1	TRBJ1-6	-	TGTGCCAGCAGTGAACCGCCGGGGGATCTACCCCTCCACTTT	CASSEPPGDLPLHF
-	TRBV18	TRBJ1-3	-	TGTGCCAGCTCACCCGGGGGAGGAAGCTCTGGAAACACCATATATTTT	CASSPGGGSSGNTIYF
-	TRBV29-1	TRBJ1-3	-	TGCAGCGCCCAGGGGCGGGCGAGCTCTGGAAACACCATATATTTT	CSAQGRASSGNTIYF
-	TRBV19	TRBJ2-4	-	TGTGCCAGTAGTCCCCTCGGGGGAGCCAAAAACATTCAGTACTTC	CASSPLGGAKNIQYF
-	TRBV18	TRBJ1-2	-	TGTGCCAGCTCACCAAGTCAGGGGCCCGATGGCTACACCTTC	CASSPSQGPDGYTF
-	TRBV28	TRBJ1-2	-	TGTGCCAGCAGTCCTACCCCGACAGGCCGAAAGAGACATGGCTACACCTTC	CASSPTPTGRKRHGYTF
TRBD1	TRBV5-4	TRBJ2-7	-	TGTGCCAGCAGCCCGGACAGGGAGAGGCGGCAGTACTTC	CASSPDRERRQYF
-	TRBV18	TRBJ2-5	-	TGTGCCAGCTCACCAAACTTCGGCGGGGAGGAGACCCAGTACTTC	CASSPNFGGEETQYF
-	TRBV7-9	TRBJ2-2	once	TGTGCCAGCAGCCTCGAGGAGACAGCGAACACCGGGGAGCTGTTTTTT	CASSLEETANTGELFF
-	TRBV29-1	TRBJ2-5	-	TGCAGCGTGCGGGACCATGGTATGGAGACCCAGTACTTC	CSVRDHGMETQYF
TRBD1	TRBV10-2	TRBJ2-7	-	TGCGCCAGCAGTGAGCCGGGACAGAGCTACGAGCAGTACTTC	CASSEPGQSYEQYF
-	TRBV7-3	TRBJ1-2	once	TGTGCCAGCAGCATCGGAGGGTCTCCTTATGGCTACACCTTC	CASSIGGSPYGYTF
-	TRBV9	TRBJ2-6	-	TGTGCCAGCGCTAGGGGGGCCAACGTCCTGACTTTC	CASARGANVLTF
-	TRBV19	TRBJ2-5	-	TGTGCCAGTACCATTACCCCAGGAGGAGAGACCCAGTACTTC	CASTITPGGETQYF
-	TRBV7-3	TRBJ2-5	-	TGTGCCAGCAGCCCTTCTAATAGTCTAGCGACCCAGTACTTC	CASSPSNSLATQYF
TRBD2	TRBV27	TRBJ2-3	few	TGTGCCACCCTATCTAGCGGGGATACGCAGTATTTT	CATLSSGDTQYF
-	TRBV5-5	TRBJ1-6	few	TGTGCCAGCAGCCCGGACAGCCCGAGCTCCTATAATTCACCCCTCCACTTT	CASSPDSPSSYNSPLHF
TRBD2	TRBV11-3	TRBJ2-7	-	TGTGCCAGCTCTCAGGGGACTAGTCTATACGAGCAGTACTTC	CASSQGTSLYEQYF
TRBD2	TRBV11-2	TRBJ2-2	-	TGTGCCAGCAGCTTAGCGACTAGCGGGAGGAGCGGGGAGCTGTTTTTT	CASSLATSGRSGELFF
-	TRBV30	TRBJ2-3	-	TGTGCCTGGACCCGGACTCACACAGATACGCAGTATTTT	CAWTRTHTDTQYF
-	TRBV11-3	TRBJ2-1	-	TGTGCCAGCAGCTTAAAGGCAACGGGATACAATGAGCAGTTCTTC	CASSLKATGYNEQFF
-	TRBV4-3	TRBJ1-4	-	TGCGCCAGCAGCCCTAAGGGGGTGGCGGAAAAACTGTTTTTT	CASSPKGVAEKLFF
TRBD1	TRBV11-3	TRBJ1-1	-	TGTGCCAGCAGCCCTGGACAGGGGGGGAGCACTGAAGCTTTCTTT	CASSPGQGGSTEAFF
-	TRBV7-2	TRBJ1-3	-	TGTGCCAGCAGCTTCGCTCCCGGGGACTCTGGAAACACTATATATTTT	CASSFAPGDSGNTIYF
-	TRBV6-5	TRBJ1-1	-	TGTGCCAGCAGCCGCAGTGAGGGGGTCACTGAAGCTTTCTTT	CASSRSEGVTEAFF
TRBD2	TRBV28	TRBJ2-2	-	TGTGCCAGCAGTTTATTAGCGGGCACCGGGGAGCTGTTTTTT	CASSLLAGTGELFF